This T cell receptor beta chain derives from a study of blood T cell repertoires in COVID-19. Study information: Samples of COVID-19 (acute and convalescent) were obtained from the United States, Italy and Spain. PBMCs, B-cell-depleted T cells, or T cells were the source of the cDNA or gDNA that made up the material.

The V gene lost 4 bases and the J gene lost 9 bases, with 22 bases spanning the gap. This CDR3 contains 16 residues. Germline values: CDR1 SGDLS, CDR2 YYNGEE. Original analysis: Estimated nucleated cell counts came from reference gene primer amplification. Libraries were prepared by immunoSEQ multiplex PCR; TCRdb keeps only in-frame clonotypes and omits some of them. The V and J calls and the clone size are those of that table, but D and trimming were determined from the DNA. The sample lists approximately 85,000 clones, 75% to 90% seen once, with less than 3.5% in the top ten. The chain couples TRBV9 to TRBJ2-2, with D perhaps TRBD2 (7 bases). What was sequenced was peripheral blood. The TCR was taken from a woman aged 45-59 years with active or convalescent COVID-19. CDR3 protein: CASSHGRGTTVRELFF. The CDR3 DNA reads TGTGCCAGCAGCCATGGAAGGGGGACTACAGTAAGGGAGCTGTTTTTT.